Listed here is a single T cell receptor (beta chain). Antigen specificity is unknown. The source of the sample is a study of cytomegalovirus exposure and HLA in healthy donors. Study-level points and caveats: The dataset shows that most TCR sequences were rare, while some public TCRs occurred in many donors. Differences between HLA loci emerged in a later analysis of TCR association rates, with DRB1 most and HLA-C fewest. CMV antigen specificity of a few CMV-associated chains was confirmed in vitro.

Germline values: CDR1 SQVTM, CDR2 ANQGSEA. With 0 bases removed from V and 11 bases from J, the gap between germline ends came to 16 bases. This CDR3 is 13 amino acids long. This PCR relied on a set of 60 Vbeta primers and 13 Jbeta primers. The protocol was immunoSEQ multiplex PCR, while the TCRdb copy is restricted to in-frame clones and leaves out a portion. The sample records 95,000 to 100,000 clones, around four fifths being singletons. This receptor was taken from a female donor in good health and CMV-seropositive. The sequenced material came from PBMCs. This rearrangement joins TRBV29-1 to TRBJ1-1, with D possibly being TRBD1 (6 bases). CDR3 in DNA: TGCAGCGTTGAAGATTACCAGGCAGGGGTGGCTTTCTTT. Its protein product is CSVEDYQAGVAFF. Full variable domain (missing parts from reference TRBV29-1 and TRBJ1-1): SAVISQKPSRDICQRGTSLTIQCQVDSQVTMMFWYRQQPGQSLTLIATANQGSEATYESGFVIDKFPISRPNLTFSTLTVSNMSPEDSSIYLCSVEDYQAGVAFFGQGTRLTVV.